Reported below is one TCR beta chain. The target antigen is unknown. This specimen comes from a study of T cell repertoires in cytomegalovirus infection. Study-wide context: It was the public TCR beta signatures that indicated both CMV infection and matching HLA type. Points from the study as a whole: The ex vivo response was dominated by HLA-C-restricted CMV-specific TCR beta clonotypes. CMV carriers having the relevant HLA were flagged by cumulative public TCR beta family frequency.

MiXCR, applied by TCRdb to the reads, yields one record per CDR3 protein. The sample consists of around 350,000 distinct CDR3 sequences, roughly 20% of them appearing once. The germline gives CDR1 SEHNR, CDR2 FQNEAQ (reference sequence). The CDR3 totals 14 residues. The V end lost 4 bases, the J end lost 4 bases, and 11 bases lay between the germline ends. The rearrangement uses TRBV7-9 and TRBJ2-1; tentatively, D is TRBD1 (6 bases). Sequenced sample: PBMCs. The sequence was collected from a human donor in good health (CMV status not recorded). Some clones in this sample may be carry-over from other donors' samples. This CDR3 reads CASSSGTIYNEQFF. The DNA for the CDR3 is TGTGCCAGCAGCTCCGGGACAATTTACAATGAGCAGTTCTTC.